A single sample gave rise to the 6 T cell receptor beta chains below, sequenced in a study of PD-1 blockade in classical Hodgkin lymphoma. Profiled with immunoSEQ multiplex PCR; TCRdb holds only in-frame clones, not every one. The table records some 100,000 clones, approximately 90% of them present only once. Relapse was seen in all patients after autologous stem cell transplantation, and brentuximab vedotin exposure was variable. The starting material was peripheral blood mononuclear cells (PBMCs), obtained before the second cycle of nivolumab. These receptors all stem from a human donor with classical Hodgkin lymphoma.

The V and J genes are TRBV7-9 and TRBJ2-3; TRBD1 might be the D (5 bases). V was trimmed by 3 bases and J by 2 bases, leaving 9 bases between them. CDR1 SEHNR and CDR2 FQNEAQ come from the germline V gene (reference sequence). This CDR3 has 14 amino acids. The DNA of the CDR3 is TGTGCCAGCAGCTTGCAGGGAATCACAGATACGCAGTATTTT. Its translation is CASSLQGITDTQYF.

This clone came up a few times. This chain links TRBV7-9 with TRBJ1-6; 9 nucleotides line up with TRBD1. V shed 6 bases, J shed 10 bases, and the junction held 10 bases outside the gene matches. The CDR3 loop spans 15 amino acids. The germline CDR1 and CDR2 sequences are SEHNR and FQNEAQ (reference sequence). The DNA of the CDR3 is TGTGCCAGCAGTCCGACAGGGGGTAATTGGTCACCCCTCCACTTT. This codes for CASSPTGGNWSPLHF.

The chain has TRBV28 and TRBJ2-5; 10 positions agree with TRBD1. This CDR3 is 14 amino acids long. J was trimmed by 2 bases and V by 10 bases; bases with no gene match: 7. Germline values: CDR1 MDHEN, CDR2 SYDVKM. The CDR3 protein is CATYRDRGQETQYF. CDR3 DNA sequence: TGTGCCACCTATCGGGACAGGGGACAAGAGACCCAGTACTTC.

This rearrangement joins TRBV28 to TRBJ2-7; the match to TRBD1 covers 8 bases. V lost 6 bases, J lost 2 bases, and 9 bases stayed unmatched. This CDR3 region has 15 residues. The germline gives CDR1 MDHEN, CDR2 SYDVKM. The CDR3 region has the DNA TGTGCCAGCAGGACAGGGGTGGGGTATACCTACGAGCAGTACTTC. It encodes CASRTGVGYTYEQYF.

This CDR3 is CASSPSRDTQYF. The DNA of the CDR3 is TGTGCCAGCAGCCCCTCAAGAGATACGCAGTATTTT. J is TRBJ2-3 and V is TRBV11-2, with D uncertain. The CDR3 loop spans 12 amino acids. V was clipped by 5 bases and J by 5 bases, with 8 bases between them. Germline CDR1 SGHAT, CDR2 FQNNGV. Looking up the rest from reference TRBV11-2 and TRBJ2-3 gives the full variable domain: EAGVAQSPRYKIIEKRQSVAFWCNPISGHATLYWYQQILGQGPKLLIQFQNNGVVDDSQLPKDRFSAERLKGVDSTLKIQPAKLEDSAVYLCASSPSRDTQYFGPGTRLTVL.

The rearrangement uses TRBV19 and TRBJ1-2, with 7 bases matching TRBD1. The length of the CDR3 is 13 residues. J lost 7 bases, V lost 7 bases, and 9 bases had no gene match. Germline CDR1 is LNHDA and CDR2 is SQIVND (reference sequence). CDR3 protein: CASNMGQRGGYTF. DNA of the CDR3: TGTGCCAGTAACATGGGACAGAGGGGTGGCTACACCTTC.